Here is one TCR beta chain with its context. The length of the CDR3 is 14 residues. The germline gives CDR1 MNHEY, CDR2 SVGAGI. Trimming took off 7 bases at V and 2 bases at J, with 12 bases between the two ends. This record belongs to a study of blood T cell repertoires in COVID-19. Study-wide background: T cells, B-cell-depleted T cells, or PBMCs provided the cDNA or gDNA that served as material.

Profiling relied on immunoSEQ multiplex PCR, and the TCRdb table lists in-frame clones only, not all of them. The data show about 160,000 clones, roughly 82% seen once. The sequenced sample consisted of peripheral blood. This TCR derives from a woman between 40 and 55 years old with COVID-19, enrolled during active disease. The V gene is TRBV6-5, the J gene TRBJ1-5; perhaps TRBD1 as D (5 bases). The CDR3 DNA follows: TGTGCCAGCACTGGACACCCTGGCAATCAGCCCCAGCATTTT. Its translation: CASTGHPGNQPQHF.